The source of this TCR beta chain is a study of blood T cells in healthy people across ages. Primers used in a second PCR of about 6 to 11 cycles were a sample-barcoded 5' primer and a J-beta primer mix. In TCRdb, the 5' RACE reads were re-called with MiXCR into one record per CDR3 protein. The data hold about 1.6 million distinct CDR3 sequences, with roughly 32% observed a single time. V was shortened by 4 bases and J by 0 bases, with 10 bases between the two germline ends. Looked up from germline, CDR1 is MGHDK and CDR2 is SYGVNS. CDR3 length: 16 amino acids. Only a few counts were recorded for this clonotype.

The sequencing input was blood. This TCR was sampled from a woman in her thirties in good health. The chain employs TRBV25-1 and TRBJ1-6; D is perhaps TRBD1 (5 bases). CDR3 sequence (DNA): TGTGCCAGCAGTGGCGGGGGTAGCTCCTATAATTCACCCCTCCACTTT. Its protein is CASSGGGSSYNSPLHF.